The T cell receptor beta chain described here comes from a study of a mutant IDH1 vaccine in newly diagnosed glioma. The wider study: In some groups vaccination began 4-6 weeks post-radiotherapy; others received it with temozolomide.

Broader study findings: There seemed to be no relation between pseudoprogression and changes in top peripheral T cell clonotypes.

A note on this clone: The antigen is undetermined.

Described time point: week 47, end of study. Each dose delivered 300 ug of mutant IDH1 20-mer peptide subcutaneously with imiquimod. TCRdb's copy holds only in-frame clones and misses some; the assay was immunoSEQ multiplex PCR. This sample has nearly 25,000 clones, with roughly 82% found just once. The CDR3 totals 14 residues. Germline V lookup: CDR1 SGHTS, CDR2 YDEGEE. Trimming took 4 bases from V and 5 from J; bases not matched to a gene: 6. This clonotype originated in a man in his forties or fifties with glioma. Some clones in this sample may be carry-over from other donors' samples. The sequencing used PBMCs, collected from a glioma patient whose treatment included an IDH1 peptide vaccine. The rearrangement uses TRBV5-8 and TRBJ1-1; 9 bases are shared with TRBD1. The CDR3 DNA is TGTGCCAGCAGCATTAGGGGGACAGGGACTGAAGCTTTCTTT. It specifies CASSIRGTGTEAFF.